This TCR beta chain was found in a study of T cell repertoires in cytomegalovirus infection. Study background: A matching HLA type, together with CMV infection, was signaled by public TCR beta signatures.

TCRdb reanalysed the reads using MiXCR and keeps one entry per CDR3 protein. The table records approximately 1,000,000 distinct CDR3 sequences, around 31% of them present only once. To note about this clonotype: What it binds is unknown.

This CDR3 spans 11 amino acids. The germline V gene encodes CDR1 SQVTM and CDR2 ANQGSEA. V dropped 3 bases and J dropped 3 bases, with 6 bases sitting between them. Source: cultured CD8+ T cells from PBMCs, taken from culture after CMV antigen stimulation. This clonotype was obtained from a human donor in good health (CMV status not recorded). Some clones in this sample may be carry-over from other donors' samples. J is TRBJ2-7 and V is TRBV29-1, with D uncertain. This CDR3 is CSVDGGYEQYF. The CDR3 bases are TGCAGCGTTGACGGTGGCTACGAGCAGTACTTC.